This TCR beta chain was found in a study of CD8 T cell repertoires and HIV-1 epitope variants. At the level of the study: Controls were a CMV, EBV and flu peptide pool, Ebola AY9 negative control, and no-peptide well.

Germline V gives CDR1 LNHNV, CDR2 YYDKDF (reference sequence). J lost 1 base, V lost 1 base, and 10 bases had no gene match. This CDR3 has 18 amino acids. Produced via immunoSEQ multiplex PCR; TCRdb's table is partial and in-frame only. The sample has 6,000 or so clones; 60% to 70% are singletons. Concerning this clone: The antigen remains undetermined.

This sequence was found in a male donor with HIV. The J gene is TRBJ2-7, the V gene TRBV15; the match to TRBD2 covers 10 bases. The sample consisted of cultured CD8+ T cells derived from PBMCs. The CDR3 DNA reads TGTGCCACCAGCAGAGTGGGTAGCGGGGGGCTCACTTCCTACGAGCAGTACTTC. It is translated as CATSRVGSGGLTSYEQYF.